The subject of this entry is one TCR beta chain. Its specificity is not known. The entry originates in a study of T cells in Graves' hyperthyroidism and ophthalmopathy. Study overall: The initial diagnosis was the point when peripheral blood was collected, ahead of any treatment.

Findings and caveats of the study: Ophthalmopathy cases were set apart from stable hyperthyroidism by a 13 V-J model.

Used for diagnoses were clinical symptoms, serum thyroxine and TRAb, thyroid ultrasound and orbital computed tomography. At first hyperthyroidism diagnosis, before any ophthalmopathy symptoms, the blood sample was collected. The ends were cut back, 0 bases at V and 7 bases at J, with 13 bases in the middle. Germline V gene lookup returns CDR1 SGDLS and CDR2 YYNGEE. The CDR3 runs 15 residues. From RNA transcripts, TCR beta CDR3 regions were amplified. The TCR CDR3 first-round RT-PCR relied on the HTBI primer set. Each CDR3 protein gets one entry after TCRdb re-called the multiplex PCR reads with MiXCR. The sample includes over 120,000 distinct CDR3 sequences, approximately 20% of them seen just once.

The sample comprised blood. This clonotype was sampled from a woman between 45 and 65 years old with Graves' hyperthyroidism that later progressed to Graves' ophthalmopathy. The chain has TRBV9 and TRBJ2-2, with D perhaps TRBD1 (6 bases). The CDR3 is CASSVAAGVVGELFF. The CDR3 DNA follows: TGTGCCAGCAGCGTAGCGGCAGGGGTTGTCGGGGAGCTGTTTTTT.